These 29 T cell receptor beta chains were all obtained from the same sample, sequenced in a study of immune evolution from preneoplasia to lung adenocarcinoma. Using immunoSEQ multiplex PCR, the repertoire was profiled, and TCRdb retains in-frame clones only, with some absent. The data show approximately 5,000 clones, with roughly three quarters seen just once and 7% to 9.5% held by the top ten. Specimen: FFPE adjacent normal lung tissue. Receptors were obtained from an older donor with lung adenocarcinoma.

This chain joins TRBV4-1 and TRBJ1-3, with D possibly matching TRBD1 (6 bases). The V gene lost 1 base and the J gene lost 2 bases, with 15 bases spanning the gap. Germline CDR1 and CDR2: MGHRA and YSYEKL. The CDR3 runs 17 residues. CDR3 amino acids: CASSQGSQGSPGNTIYF. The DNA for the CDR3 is TGCGCCAGCAGCCAAGGTAGCCAGGGGTCTCCTGGAAACACCATATATTTT.

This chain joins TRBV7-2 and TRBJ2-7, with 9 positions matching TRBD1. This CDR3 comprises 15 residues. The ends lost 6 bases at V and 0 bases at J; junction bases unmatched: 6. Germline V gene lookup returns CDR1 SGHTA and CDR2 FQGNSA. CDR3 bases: TGTGCCAGCAGGTACGGGACAGGGCCCTCCTACGAGCAGTACTTC. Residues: CASRYGTGPSYEQYF.

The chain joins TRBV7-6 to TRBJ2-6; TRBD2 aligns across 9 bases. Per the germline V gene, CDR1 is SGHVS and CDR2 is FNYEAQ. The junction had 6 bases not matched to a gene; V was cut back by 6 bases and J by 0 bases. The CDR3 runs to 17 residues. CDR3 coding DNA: TGTGCCAGCAGTCTTAGCGGGGGCTCCTCTGGGGCCAACGTCCTGACTTTC. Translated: CASSLSGGSSGANVLTF.

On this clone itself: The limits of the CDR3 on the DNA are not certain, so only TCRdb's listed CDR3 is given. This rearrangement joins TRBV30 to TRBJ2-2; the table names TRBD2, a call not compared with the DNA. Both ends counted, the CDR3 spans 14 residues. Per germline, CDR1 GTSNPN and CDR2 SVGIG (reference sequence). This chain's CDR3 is CASSSGAKRGAVFF.

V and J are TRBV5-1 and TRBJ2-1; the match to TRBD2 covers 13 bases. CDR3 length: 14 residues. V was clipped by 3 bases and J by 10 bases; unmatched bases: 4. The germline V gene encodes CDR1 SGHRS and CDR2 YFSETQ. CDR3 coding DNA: TGCGCCAGCAGCTCGGGGACTAGCGGGATCGAGCAGTTCTTC. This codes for CASSSGTSGIEQFF.

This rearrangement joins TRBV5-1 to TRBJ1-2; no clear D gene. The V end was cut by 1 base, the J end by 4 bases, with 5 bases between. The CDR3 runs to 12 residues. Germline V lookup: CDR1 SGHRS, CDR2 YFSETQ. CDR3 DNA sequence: TGCGCCAGCAGCTTGCCCGGCTATGGCTACACCTTC. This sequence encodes CASSLPGYGYTF.

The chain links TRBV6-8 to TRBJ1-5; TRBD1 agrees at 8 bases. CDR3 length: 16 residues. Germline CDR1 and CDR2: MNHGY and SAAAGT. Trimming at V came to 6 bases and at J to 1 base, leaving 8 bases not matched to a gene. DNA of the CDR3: TGTGCCAGCAGCACCGTTTGGACAGGGAGCAATCAGCCCCAGCATTTT. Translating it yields CASSTVWTGSNQPQHF.

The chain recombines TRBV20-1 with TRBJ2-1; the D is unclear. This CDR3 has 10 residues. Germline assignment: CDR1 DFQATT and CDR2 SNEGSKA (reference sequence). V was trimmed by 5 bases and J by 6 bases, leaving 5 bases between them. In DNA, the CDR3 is TGCAGTGCTCGCCGCAATGAGCAGTTCTTC. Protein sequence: CSARRNEQFF.

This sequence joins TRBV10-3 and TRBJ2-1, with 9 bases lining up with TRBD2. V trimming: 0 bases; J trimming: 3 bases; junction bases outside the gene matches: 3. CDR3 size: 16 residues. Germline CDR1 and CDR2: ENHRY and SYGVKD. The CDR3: CAISESLAGVYNEQFF. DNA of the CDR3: TGTGCCATCAGTGAGTCGTTAGCGGGAGTCTACAATGAGCAGTTCTTC.

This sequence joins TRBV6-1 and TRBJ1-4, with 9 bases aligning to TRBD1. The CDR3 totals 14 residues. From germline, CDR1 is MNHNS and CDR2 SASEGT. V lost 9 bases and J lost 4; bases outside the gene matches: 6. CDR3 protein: CASNLGQGNEKLFF. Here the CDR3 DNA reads TGTGCCAGTAACCTGGGACAGGGTAATGAAAAACTGTTTTTT.

DNA of the CDR3: TGTGCCAGCTCTCCTGGACTGGACAATGAGCAGTTCTTC. Its protein is CASSPGLDNEQFF. This chain joins TRBV18 and TRBJ2-1; possibly TRBD2 for D (5 bases). The CDR3 runs to 13 residues. V was clipped by 6 bases and J by 5 bases, with 11 bases between them. Per the germline V gene, CDR1 is KGHSH and CDR2 is LQKENI.

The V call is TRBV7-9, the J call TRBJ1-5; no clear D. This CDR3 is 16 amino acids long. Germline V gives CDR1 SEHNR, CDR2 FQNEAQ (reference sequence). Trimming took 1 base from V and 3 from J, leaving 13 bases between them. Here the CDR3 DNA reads TGTGCCAGCAGCTTAGGGGAGGGCAGTTACAATCAGCCCCAGCATTTT. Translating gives CASSLGEGSYNQPQHF.

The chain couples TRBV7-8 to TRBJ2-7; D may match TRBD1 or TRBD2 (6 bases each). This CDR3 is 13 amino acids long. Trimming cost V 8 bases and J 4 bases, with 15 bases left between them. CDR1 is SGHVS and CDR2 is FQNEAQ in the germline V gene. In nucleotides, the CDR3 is TGTGCCAGCGGAGGGGCAGGGGCTTACGAGCAGTACTTC. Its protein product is CASGGAGAYEQYF.

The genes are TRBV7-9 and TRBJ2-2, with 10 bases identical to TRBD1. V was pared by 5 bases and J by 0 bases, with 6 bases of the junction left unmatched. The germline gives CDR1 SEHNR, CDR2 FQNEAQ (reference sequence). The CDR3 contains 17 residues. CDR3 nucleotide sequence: TGTGCCAGCAGCCCTCGGACAGGGGGGCCGAACACCGGGGAGCTGTTTTTT. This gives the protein CASSPRTGGPNTGELFF. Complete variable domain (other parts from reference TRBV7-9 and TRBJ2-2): DTGVSQNPRHKITKRGQNVTFRCDPISEHNRLYWYRQTLGQGPEFLTYFQNEAQLEKSRLLSDRFSAERPKGSFSTLEIQRTEQGDSAMYLCASSPRTGGPNTGELFFGEGSRLTVL.

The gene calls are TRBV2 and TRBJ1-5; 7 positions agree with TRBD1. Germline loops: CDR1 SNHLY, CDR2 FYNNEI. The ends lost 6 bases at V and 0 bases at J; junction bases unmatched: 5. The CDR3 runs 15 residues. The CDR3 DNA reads TGTGCCAGCAGGAAGGGACAGTATAGCAATCAGCCCCAGCATTTT. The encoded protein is CASRKGQYSNQPQHF.

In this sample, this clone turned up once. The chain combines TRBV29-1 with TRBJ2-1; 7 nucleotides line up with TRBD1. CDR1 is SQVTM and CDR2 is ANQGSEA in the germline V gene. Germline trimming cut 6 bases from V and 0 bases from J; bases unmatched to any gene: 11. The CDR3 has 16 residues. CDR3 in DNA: TGCAGCGTAGAAAAGACAGGGTATAGCTCCTACAATGAGCAGTTCTTC. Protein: CSVEKTGYSSYNEQFF.

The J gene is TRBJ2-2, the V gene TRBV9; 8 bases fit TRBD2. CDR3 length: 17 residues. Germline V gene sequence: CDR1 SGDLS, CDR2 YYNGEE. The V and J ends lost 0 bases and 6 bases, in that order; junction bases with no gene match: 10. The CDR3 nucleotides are TGTGCCAGCAGCGTAGCCGGACTAGCCAGCGGATCCGGGGAGCTGTTTTTT. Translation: CASSVAGLASGSGELFF.

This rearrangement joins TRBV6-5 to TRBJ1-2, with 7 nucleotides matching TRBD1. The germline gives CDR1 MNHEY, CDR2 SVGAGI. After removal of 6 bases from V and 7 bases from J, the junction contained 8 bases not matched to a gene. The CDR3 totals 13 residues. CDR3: CASRRQGMGGYTF. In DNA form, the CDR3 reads TGTGCCAGCAGAAGACAGGGTATGGGTGGCTACACCTTC.

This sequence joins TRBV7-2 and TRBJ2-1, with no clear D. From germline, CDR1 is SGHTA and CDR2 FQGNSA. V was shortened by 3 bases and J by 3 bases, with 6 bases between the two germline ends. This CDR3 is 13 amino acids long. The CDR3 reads CASSFSIYNEQFF. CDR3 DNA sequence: TGTGCCAGCAGCTTTTCAATCTACAATGAGCAGTTCTTC. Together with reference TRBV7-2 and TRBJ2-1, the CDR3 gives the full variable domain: GAGVSQSPSNKVTEKGKDVELRCDPISGHTALYWYRQSLGQGLEFLIYFQGNSAPDKSGLPSDRFSAERTGGSVSTLTIQRTQQEDSAVYLCASSFSIYNEQFFGPGTRLTVL.

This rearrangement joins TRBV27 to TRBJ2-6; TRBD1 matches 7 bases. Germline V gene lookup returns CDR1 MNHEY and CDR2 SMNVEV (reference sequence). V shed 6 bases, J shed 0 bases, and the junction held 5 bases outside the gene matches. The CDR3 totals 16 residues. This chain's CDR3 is CASRRTGTSGANVLTF. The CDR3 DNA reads TGTGCCAGCAGAAGGACAGGTACCTCTGGGGCCAACGTCCTGACTTTC.

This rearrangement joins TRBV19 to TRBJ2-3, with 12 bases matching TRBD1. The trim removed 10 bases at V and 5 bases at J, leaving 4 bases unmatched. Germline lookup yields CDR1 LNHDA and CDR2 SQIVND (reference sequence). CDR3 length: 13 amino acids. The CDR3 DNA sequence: TGTGCCATCCGGGACAGGGGGCTAGATACGCAGTATTTT. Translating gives CAIRDRGLDTQYF.

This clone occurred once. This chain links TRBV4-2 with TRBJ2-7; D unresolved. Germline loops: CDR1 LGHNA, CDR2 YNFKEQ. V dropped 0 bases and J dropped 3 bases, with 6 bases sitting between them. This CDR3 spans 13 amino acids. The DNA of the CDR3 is TGTGCCAGCAGCCAAGATTCCGGCTACGAGCAGTACTTC. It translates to CASSQDSGYEQYF.

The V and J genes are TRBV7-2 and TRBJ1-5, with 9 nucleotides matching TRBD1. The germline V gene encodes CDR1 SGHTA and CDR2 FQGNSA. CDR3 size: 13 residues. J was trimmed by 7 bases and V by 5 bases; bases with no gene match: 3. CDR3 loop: CASSRDRAQPQHF. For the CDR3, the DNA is TGTGCCAGCAGCCGGGACAGGGCCCAGCCCCAGCATTTT. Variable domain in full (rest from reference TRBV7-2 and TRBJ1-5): GAGVSQSPSNKVTEKGKDVELRCDPISGHTALYWYRQSLGQGLEFLIYFQGNSAPDKSGLPSDRFSAERTGGSVSTLTIQRTQQEDSAVYLCASSRDRAQPQHFGDGTRLSIL.

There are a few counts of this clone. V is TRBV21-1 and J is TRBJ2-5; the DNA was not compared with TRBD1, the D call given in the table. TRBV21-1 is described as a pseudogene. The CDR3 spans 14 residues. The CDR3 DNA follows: TGTGCCAGCAGCTTCCGGACAGGACAAGAGACCCAGTACTTC. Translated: CASSFRTGQETQYF.

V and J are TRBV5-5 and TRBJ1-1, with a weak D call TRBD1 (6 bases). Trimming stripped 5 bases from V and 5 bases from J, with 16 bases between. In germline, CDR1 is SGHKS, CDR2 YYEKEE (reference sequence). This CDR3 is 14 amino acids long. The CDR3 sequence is CASRRGGVATEAFF. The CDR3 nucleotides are TGTGCCAGCAGACGAGGGGGGGTAGCAACTGAAGCTTTCTTT.

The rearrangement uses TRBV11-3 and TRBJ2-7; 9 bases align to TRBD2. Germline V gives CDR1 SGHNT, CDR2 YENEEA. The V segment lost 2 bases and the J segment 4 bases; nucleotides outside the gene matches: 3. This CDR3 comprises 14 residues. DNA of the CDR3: TGTGCCAGCAGCTTAATAGCGGGAGAGTACGAGCAGTACTTC. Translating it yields CASSLIAGEYEQYF.

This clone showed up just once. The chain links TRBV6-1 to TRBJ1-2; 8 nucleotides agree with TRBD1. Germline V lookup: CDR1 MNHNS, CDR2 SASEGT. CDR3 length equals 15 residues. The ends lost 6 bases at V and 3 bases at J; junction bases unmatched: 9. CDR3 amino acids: CASRIRQGQDYGYTF. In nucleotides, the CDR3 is TGTGCCAGCAGGATCCGACAGGGACAGGACTATGGCTACACCTTC.

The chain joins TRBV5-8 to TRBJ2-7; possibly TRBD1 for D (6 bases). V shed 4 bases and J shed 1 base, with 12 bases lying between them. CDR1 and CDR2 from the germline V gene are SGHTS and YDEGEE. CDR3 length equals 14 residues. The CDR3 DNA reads TGTGCCAGCAGCGTCCGGGACACTTCCTACGAGCAGTACTTC. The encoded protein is CASSVRDTSYEQYF.

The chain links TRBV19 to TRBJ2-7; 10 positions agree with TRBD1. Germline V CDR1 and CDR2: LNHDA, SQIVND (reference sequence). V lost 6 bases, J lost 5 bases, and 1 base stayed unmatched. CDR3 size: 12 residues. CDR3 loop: CASSDRGHEQYF. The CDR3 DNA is TGTGCCAGTAGCGACAGGGGGCACGAGCAGTACTTC.